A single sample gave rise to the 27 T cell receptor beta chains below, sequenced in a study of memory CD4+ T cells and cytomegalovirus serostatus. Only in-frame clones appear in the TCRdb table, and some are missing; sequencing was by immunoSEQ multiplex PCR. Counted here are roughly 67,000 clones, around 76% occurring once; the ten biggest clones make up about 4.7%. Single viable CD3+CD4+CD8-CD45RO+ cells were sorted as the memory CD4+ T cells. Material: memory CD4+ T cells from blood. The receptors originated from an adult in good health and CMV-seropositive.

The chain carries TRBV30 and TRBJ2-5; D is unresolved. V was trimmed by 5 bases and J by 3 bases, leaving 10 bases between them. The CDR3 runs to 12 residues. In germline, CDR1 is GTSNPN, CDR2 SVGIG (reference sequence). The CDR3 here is CAWGSTEETQYF. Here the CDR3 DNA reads TGTGCCTGGGGATCTACCGAAGAGACCCAGTACTTC.

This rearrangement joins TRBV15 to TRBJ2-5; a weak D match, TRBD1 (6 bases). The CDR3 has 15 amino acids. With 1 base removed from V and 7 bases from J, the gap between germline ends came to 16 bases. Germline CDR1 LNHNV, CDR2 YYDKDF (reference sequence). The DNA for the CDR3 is TGTGCCACCAGCAGAGTTGGGGGCCAAGACGGGACCCAGTACTTC. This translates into CATSRVGGQDGTQYF.

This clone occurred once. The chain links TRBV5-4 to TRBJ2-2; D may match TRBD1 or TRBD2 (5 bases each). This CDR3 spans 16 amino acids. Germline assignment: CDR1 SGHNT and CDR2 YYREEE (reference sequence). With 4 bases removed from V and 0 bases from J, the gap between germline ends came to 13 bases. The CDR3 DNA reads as TGTGCCAGCAGCAACAATAGAGGGGCGAACACCGGGGAGCTGTTTTTT. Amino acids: CASSNNRGANTGELFF.

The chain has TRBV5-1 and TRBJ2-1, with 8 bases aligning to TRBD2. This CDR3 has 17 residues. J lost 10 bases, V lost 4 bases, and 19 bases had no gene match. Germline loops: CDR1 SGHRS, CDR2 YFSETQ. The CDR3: CASSRDGTSYTFYEQFF. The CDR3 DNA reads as TGCGCCAGCAGCCGAGATGGGACTAGTTATACCTTTTACGAGCAGTTCTTC. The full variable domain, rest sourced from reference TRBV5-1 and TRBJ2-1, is KAGVTQTPRYLIKTRGQQVTLSCSPISGHRSVSWYQQTPGQGLQFLFEYFSETQRNKGNFPGRFSGRQFSNSRSEMNVSTLELGDSALYLCASSRDGTSYTFYEQFFGPGTRLTVL.

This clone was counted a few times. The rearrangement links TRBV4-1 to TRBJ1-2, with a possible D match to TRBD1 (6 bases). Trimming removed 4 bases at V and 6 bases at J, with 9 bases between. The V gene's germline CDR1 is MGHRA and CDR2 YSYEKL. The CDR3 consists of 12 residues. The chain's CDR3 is CASSLRGDGYTF. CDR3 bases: TGCGCCAGCAGCCTAAGGGGGGATGGCTACACCTTC.

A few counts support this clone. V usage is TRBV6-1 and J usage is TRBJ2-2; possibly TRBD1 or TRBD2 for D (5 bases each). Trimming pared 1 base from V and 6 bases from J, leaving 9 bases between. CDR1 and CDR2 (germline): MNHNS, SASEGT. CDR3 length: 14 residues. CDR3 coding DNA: TGTGCCAGCAGTGAAGTTGGGGACGCCGGGGAGCTGTTTTTT. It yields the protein CASSEVGDAGELFF.

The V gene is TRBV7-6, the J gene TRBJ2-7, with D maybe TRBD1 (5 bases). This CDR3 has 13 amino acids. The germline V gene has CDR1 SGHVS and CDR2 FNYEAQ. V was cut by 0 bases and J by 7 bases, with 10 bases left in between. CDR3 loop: CASSLAASGEQYF. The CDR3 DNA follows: TGTGCCAGCAGCTTAGCGGCGTCAGGGGAGCAGTACTTC.

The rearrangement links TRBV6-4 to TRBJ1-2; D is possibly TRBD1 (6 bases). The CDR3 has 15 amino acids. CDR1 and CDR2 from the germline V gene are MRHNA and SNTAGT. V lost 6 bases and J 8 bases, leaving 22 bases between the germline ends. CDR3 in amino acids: CASSPTGQGGSGYTF. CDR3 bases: TGTGCCAGCAGCCCTACAGGGCAGGGAGGTAGCGGCTACACCTTC.

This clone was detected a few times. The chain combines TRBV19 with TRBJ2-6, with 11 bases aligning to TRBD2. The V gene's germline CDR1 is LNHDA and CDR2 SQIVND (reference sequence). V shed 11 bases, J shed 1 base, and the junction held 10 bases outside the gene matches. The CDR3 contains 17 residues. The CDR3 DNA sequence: TGTGCCTCCATTAGCGGGGGGGCCGATTCTGGGGCCAACGTCCTGACTTTC. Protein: CASISGGADSGANVLTF.

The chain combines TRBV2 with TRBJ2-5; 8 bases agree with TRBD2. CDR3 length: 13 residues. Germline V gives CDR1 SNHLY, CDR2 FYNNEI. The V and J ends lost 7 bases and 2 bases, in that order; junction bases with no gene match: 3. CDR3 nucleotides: TGTGCCAGCATCGGGGGGGGTCAAGAGACCCAGTACTTC. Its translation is CASIGGGQETQYF. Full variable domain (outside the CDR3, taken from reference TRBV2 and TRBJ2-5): EPEVTQTPSHQVTQMGQEVILRCVPISNHLYFYWYRQILGQKVEFLVSFYNNEISEKSEIFDDQFSVERPDGSNFTLKIRSTKLEDSAMYFCASIGGGQETQYFGPGTRLLVL.

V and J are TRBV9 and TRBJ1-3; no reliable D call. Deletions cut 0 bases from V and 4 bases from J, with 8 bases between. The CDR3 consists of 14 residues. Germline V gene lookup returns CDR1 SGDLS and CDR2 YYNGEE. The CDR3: CASSVGLAGNTIYF. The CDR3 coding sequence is TGTGCCAGCAGCGTAGGGCTGGCCGGAAACACCATATATTTT. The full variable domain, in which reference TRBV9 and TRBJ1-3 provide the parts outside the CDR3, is DSGVTQTPKHLITATGQRVTLRCSPRSGDLSVYWYQQSLDQGLQFLIQYYNGEERAKGNILERFSAQQFPDLHSELNLSSLELGDSALYFCASSVGLAGNTIYFGEGSWLTVV.

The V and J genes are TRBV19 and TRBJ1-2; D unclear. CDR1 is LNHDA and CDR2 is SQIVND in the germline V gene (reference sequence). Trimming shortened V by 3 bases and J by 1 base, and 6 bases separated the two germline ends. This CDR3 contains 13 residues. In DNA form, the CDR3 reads TGTGCCAGTAGTATTGGGCTTAACTATGGCTACACCTTC. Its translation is CASSIGLNYGYTF.

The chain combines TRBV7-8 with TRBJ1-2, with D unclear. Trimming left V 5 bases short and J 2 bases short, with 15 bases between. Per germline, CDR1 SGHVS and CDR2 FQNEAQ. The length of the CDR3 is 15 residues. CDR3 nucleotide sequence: TGTGCCAGCAGCCTCCCCCGGGTGGGAAACTATGGCTACACCTTC. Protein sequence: CASSLPRVGNYGYTF.

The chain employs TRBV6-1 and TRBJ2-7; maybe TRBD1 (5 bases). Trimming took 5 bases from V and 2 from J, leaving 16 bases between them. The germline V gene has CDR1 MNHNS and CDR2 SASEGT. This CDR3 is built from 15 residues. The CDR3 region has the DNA TGTGCCAGCAGTTCCGAGTACAGGAGCGCCTACGAGCAGTACTTC. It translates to CASSSEYRSAYEQYF.

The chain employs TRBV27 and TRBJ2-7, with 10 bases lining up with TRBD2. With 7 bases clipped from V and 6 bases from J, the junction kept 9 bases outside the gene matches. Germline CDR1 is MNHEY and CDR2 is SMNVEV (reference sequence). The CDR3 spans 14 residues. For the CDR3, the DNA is TGTGCCAGCACTCGGAAGCGGGAGGGCCGCGAGCAGTACTTC. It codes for CASTRKREGREQYF.

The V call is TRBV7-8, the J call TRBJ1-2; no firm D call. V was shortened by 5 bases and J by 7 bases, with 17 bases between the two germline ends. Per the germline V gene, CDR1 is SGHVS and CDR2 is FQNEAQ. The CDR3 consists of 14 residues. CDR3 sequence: CASSPRAAVSGYTF. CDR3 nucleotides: TGTGCCAGCAGCCCAAGGGCCGCGGTCAGTGGCTACACCTTC.

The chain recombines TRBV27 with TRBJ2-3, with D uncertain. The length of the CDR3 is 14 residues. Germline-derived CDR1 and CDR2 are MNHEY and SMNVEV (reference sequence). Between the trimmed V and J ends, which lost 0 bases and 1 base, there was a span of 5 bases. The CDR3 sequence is CASSLSAGTDTQYF. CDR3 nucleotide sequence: TGTGCCAGCAGTTTATCGGCAGGCACAGATACGCAGTATTTT.

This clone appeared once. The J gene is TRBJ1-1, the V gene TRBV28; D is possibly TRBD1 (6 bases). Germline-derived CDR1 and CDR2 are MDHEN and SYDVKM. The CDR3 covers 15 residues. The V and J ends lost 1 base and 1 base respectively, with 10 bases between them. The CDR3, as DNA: TGTGCCAGCAGTTTATCCTCACAGGGGAACACTGAAGCTTTCTTT. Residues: CASSLSSQGNTEAFF.

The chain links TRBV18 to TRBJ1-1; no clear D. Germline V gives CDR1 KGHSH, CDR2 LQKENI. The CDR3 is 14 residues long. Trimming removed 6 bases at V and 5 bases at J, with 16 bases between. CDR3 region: CASSPSAGRTEAFF. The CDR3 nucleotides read TGTGCCAGCTCCCCCTCAGCGGGTAGGACTGAAGCTTTCTTT.

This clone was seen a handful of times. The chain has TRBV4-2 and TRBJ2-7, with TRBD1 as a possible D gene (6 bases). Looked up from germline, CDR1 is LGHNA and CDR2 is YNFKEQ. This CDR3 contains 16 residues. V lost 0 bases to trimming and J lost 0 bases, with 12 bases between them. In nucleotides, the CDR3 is TGTGCCAGCAGCCAAGATTATGCAGGGGACTCCTACGAGCAGTACTTC. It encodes CASSQDYAGDSYEQYF.

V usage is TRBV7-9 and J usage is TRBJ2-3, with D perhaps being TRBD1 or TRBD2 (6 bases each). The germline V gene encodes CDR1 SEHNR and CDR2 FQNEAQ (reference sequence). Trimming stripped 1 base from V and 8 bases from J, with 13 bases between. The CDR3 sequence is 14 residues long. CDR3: CASSLEGGGATQYF. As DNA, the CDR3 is TGTGCCAGCAGCTTAGAAGGGGGAGGCGCTACGCAGTATTTT. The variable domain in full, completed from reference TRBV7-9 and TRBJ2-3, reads DTGVSQNPRHKITKRGQNVTFRCDPISEHNRLYWYRQTLGQGPEFLTYFQNEAQLEKSRLLSDRFSAERPKGSFSTLEIQRTEQGDSAMYLCASSLEGGGATQYFGPGTRLTVL.

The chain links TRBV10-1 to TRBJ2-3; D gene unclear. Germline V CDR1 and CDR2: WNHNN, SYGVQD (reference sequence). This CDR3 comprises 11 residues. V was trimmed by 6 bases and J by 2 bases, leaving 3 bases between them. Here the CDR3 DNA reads TGCGCCAGCAGGGACACAGATACGCAGTATTTT. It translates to CASRDTDTQYF.

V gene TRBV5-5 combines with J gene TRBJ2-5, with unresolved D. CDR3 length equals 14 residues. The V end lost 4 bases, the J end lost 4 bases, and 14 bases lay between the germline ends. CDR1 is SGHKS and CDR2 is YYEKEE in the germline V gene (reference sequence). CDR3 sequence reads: CASSPRPNLETQYF. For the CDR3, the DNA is TGTGCCAGCAGCCCTAGACCTAACTTAGAGACCCAGTACTTC.

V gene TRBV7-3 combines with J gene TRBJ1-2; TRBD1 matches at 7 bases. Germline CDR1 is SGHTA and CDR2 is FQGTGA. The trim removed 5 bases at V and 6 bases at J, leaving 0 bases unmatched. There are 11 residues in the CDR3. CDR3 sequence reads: CASSQGDGYTF. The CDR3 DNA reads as TGTGCCAGCAGCCAGGGGGATGGCTACACCTTC.

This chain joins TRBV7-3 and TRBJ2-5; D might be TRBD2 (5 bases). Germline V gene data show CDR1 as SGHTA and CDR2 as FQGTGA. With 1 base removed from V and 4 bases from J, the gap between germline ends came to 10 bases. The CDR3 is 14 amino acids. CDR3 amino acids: CASSLNAGAETQYF. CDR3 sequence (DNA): TGTGCCAGCAGCTTAAATGCGGGTGCAGAGACCCAGTACTTC.

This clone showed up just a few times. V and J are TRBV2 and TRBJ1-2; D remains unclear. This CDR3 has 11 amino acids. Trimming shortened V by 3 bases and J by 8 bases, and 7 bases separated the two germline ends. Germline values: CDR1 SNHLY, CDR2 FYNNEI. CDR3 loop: CASSEQIGYTF. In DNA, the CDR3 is TGTGCCAGCAGTGAGCAGATCGGCTACACCTTC.

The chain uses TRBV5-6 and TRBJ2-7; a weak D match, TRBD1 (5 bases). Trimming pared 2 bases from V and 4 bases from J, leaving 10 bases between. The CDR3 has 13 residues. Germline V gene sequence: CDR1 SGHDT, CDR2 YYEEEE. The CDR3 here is CASSFRVEYEQYF. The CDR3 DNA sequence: TGTGCCAGCAGCTTCAGGGTCGAATACGAGCAGTACTTC.